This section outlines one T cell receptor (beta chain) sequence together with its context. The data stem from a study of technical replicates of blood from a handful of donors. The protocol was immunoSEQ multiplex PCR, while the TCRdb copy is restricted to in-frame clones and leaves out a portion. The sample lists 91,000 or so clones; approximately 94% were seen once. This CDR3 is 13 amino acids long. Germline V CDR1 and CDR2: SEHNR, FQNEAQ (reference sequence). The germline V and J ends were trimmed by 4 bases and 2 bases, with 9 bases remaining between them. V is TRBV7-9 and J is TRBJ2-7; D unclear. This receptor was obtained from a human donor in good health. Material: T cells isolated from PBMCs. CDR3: CASSSEMTYEQYF. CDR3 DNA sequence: TGTGCCAGCAGCTCCGAGATGACCTACGAGCAGTACTTC. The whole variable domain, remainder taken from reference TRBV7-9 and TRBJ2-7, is DTGVSQNPRHKITKRGQNVTFRCDPISEHNRLYWYRQTLGQGPEFLTYFQNEAQLEKSRLLSDRFSAERPKGSFSTLEIQRTEQGDSAMYLCASSSEMTYEQYFGPGTRLTVT.